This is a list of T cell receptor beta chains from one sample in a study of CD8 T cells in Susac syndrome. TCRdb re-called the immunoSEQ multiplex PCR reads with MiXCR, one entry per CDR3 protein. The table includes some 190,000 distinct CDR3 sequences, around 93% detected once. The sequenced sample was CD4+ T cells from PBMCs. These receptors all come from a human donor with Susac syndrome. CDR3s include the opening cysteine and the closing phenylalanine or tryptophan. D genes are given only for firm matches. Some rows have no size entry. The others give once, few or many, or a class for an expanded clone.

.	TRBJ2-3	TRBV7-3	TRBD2	CASSPLAGDADTQYF	TGTGCCAGCAGCCCACTAGCGGGGGACGCAGATACGCAGTATTTT
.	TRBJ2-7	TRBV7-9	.	CASSLRGEWTYEQYF	TGTGCCAGCAGCTTAAGGGGTGAATGGACCTACGAGCAGTACTTC
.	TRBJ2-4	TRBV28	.	CASSLRGALAKNIQYF	TGTGCCAGCAGTTTGAGGGGGGCCCTAGCCAAAAACATTCAGTACTTC
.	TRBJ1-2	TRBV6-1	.	CASSEAQTDGYTF	TGTGCCAGCAGTGAAGCACAGACAGATGGCTACACCTTC
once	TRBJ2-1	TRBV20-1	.	CSARSATSGMMAYNEQFF	TGCAGTGCTAGATCCGCAACAAGTGGGATGATGGCCTACAATGAGCAGTTCTTC
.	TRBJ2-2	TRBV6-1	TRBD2	CASSRLAGGPTGELFF	TGTGCCAGCAGCCGTCTAGCGGGGGGGCCTACCGGGGAGCTGTTTTTT
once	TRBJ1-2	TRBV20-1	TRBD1	CSARDGRGPLNYGYTF	TGCAGTGCTAGAGACGGCAGGGGGCCCCTTAACTATGGCTACACCTTC
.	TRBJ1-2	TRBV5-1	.	CASSLADFPNYGYTF	TGCGCCAGCAGCTTGGCGGATTTCCCTAACTATGGCTACACCTTC
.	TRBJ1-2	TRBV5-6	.	CASSLRGGIYGGYTF	TGTGCCAGCAGCTTAAGAGGGGGGATTTACGGTGGCTACACCTTC
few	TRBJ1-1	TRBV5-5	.	CASSLGPGNTEAFF	TGTGCCAGCAGCTTGGGTCCAGGGAACACTGAAGCTTTCTTT
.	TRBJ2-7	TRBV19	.	CASSMSPLSPLADTYEQYF	TGTGCCAGTAGTATGTCCCCCCTTTCTCCGTTGGCGGATACCTACGAGCAGTACTTC
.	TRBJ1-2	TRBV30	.	CAWSLGLSYGYTF	TGTGCCTGGAGCCTTGGACTGTCCTATGGCTACACCTTC
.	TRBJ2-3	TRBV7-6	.	CASSPRSSRDTQYF	TGTGCCAGCAGCCCCCGGAGTTCTCGGGATACGCAGTATTTT
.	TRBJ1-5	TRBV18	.	CASSPDSGGGQPQHF	TGTGCCAGCTCACCAGACAGTGGGGGTGGGCAGCCCCAGCATTTT
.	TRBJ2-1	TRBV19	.	CASSQAGDALYNEQFF	TGTGCCAGTAGTCAAGCGGGTGACGCCTTATACAATGAGCAGTTCTTC
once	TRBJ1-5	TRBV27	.	CASSSGHINQPQHF	TGTGCCAGCAGTTCGGGACACATCAATCAGCCCCAGCATTTT
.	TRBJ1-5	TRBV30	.	CAWSRPTGLGGQPQHF	TGTGCCTGGAGTCGGCCGACGGGGCTTGGAGGACAGCCCCAGCATTTT
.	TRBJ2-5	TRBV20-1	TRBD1	CSARQGAGEETQYF	TGCAGTGCTAGACAGGGGGCAGGAGAAGAGACCCAGTACTTC
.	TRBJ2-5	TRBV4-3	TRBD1	CASSQPDRVPQETQYF	TGCGCCAGCAGCCAGCCCGACAGGGTGCCCCAAGAGACCCAGTACTTC
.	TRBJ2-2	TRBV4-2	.	CASSQETGELFF	TGTGCCAGCAGCCAAGAGACCGGGGAGCTGTTTTTT
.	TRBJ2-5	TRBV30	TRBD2	CAWSVLAGQGQETQYF	TGTGCCTGGAGTGTCCTAGCGGGGCAGGGCCAAGAGACCCAGTACTTC
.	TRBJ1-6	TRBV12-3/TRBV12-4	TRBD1	CASSSLNQGGSPLHF	TGTGCCAGCAGCTCACTTAATCAGGGGGGGTCACCCCTCCACTTT
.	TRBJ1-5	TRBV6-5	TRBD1	CASSSTGNGNQPQHF	TGTGCCAGCAGTTCGACAGGGAACGGCAATCAGCCCCAGCATTTT
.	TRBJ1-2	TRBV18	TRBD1	CASSTAGGANYGYTF	TGTGCCAGCTCTACGGCAGGGGGAGCTAACTATGGCTACACCTTC
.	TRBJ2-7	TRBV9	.	CASSPLGASTYEQYF	TGTGCCAGCAGCCCCTTGGGGGCCTCTACCTACGAGCAGTACTTC
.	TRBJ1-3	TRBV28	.	CASAVSGNTIYF	TGTGCCAGCGCCGTCTCTGGAAACACCATATATTTT
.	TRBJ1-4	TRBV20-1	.	CSAVRDGGTNEKLFF	TGCAGTGCTGTAAGGGACGGGGGAACTAATGAAAAACTGTTTTTT
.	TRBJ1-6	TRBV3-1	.	CASSRDRAGGTAPLHF	TGTGCCAGCAGCCGAGACAGAGCCGGGGGGACTGCACCCCTCCACTTT
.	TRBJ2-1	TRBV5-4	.	CASSLAVGGSYNEQFF	TGTGCCAGCAGCTTGGCCGTAGGGGGTTCCTACAATGAGCAGTTCTTC
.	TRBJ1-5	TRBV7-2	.	CASSLTADQPQHF	TGTGCCAGCAGCTTAACGGCCGATCAGCCCCAGCATTTT
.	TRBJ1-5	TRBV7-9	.	CASSLAEGGQPQHF	TGTGCCAGCAGCTTAGCCGAGGGCGGTCAGCCCCAGCATTTT
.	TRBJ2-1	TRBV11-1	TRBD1	CASSRDRAYNEQFF	TGTGCCAGCAGCAGGGACAGGGCGTACAATGAGCAGTTCTTC
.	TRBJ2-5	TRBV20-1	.	CSASYFGTRITQETQYF	TGCAGTGCTTCCTACTTCGGGACACGCATTACACAAGAGACCCAGTACTTC
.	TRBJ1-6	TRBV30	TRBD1	CAWDPNNRGRVNNSPLHF	TGTGCCTGGGATCCTAATAACAGGGGGCGAGTAAATAATTCACCCCTCCACTTT
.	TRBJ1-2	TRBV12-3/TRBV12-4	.	CASSLEGGGGYTF	TGTGCCAGCAGTTTGGAGGGCGGTGGTGGCTACACCTTC
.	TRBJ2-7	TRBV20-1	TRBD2	CSARLAGVYEQYF	TGCAGTGCCCGACTAGCGGGGGTCTACGAGCAGTACTTC
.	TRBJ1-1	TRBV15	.	CATSAVANTEAFF	TGTGCCACCAGCGCAGTCGCGAACACTGAAGCTTTCTTT
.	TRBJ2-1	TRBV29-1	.	CSVDYRTYSNDEQFF	TGCAGCGTTGACTACCGCACATATTCGAATGATGAGCAGTTCTTC
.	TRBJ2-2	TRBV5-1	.	CASSLAQAGGTGELFF	TGCGCCAGCAGCTTGGCCCAGGCTGGAGGTACCGGGGAGCTGTTTTTT
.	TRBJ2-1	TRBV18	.	CASSPNIGGSSYNEQFF	TGTGCCAGCTCACCGAACATAGGGGGGAGCTCCTACAATGAGCAGTTCTTC
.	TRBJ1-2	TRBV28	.	CASTPAGHRLSISPNYGYTF	TGTGCCAGCACTCCCGCGGGACATCGCCTCTCAATCTCTCCTAACTATGGCTACACCTTC
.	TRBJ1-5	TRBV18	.	CASSPTGGAGNQPQHF	TGTGCCAGCTCACCTACTGGGGGCGCAGGCAATCAGCCCCAGCATTTT
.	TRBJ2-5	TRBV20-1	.	CSASPGETQYF	TGCAGTGCTAGCCCGGGGGAGACCCAGTACTTC
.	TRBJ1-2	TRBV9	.	CACREGTPGVDYGYTF	TGTGCCTGCAGGGAGGGGACTCCCGGAGTGGACTATGGCTACACCTTC
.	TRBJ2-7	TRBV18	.	CASSPAGASSYEQYF	TGTGCCAGCTCACCCGCAGGGGCGAGCTCCTACGAGCAGTACTTC
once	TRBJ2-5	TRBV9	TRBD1	CASSALPGQGGETQYF	TGTGCCAGCAGCGCCCTACCGGGACAGGGGGGCGAGACCCAGTACTTC
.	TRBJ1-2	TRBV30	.	CAWSVPRQAAGGYTF	TGTGCCTGGAGTGTCCCGCGACAGGCCGCAGGGGGCTACACCTTC
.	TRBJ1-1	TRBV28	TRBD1	CASSPPTGTNTEAFF	TGTGCCAGCAGTCCGCCGACAGGGACCAACACTGAAGCTTTCTTT
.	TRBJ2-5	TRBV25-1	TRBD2	CASRGSGGEQTQYF	TGTGCCAGCAGGGGCAGCGGGGGTGAGCAGACCCAGTACTTC
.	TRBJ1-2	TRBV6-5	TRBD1	CASQQGNYGYTF	TGTGCCAGCCAACAGGGGAACTATGGCTACACCTTC
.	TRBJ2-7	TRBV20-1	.	CSARGNSHEQYF	TGCAGTGCTAGAGGGAATAGCCACGAGCAGTACTTC
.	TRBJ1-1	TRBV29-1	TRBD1	CSVEGQGNTEAFF	TGCAGCGTCGAAGGACAGGGGAACACTGAAGCTTTCTTT
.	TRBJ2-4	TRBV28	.	CASSSGGFDIQYF	TGTGCCAGCAGTTCCGGCGGGTTTGACATTCAGTACTTC
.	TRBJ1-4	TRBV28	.	CASRVGREKLFF	TGTGCCAGCAGAGTGGGACGCGAAAAACTGTTTTTT
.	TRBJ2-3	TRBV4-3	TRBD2	CASSRLAGDEGTDTQYF	TGCGCCAGCAGCCGACTAGCGGGGGATGAAGGCACAGATACGCAGTATTTT
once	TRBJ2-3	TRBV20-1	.	CSALPRRGPTDTQYF	TGCAGTGCTCTCCCACGGAGGGGGCCTACAGATACGCAGTATTTT
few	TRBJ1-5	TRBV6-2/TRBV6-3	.	CASSQTRPQHF	TGTGCCAGCAGTCAGACCCGGCCCCAGCATTTT
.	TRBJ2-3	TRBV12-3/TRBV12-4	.	CASSGLRDTQYF	TGTGCCAGCAGTGGACTGCGAGATACGCAGTATTTT
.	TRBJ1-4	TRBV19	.	CASRIGRGATNEKLFF	TGTGCCAGTAGAATTGGCCGGGGCGCAACTAATGAAAAACTGTTTTTT